This T cell receptor beta chain was profiled in a study of CD8 T cells in ankylosing spondylitis. Study findings and constraints: In ankylosing spondylitis blood, a motif of 7 to 9 highly homologous TCR beta variants appeared characteristic. Reportedly, significant enrichment of disease-linked clones occurred in matched ankylosing spondylitis synovial fluid. Disease-associated clones were CD8+ and fairly uncommon in peripheral blood.

Quantitative barcoded 5'-RACE was used to prepare TCR beta libraries. TCRdb analysed the 5' RACE reads with MiXCR anew, one entry per CDR3 protein. In the table there are a few hundred thousand distinct CDR3 sequences, 8% of which are singletons. Between the trimmed V and J ends, which lost 2 bases and 3 bases, there was a span of 9 bases. This CDR3 comprises 14 residues. Germline CDR1 and CDR2: LNHDA and SQIVND (reference sequence). This clonotype occurred a few times. Its antigen is not known. Material for sequencing was blood, either unsorted or a sorted T cell fraction (not recorded which). V gene TRBV19 combines with J gene TRBJ2-3; the D is unclear. This TCR was recovered from a male donor with ankylosing spondylitis. The CDR3 sequence: CASSITTDTDTQYF. Written as DNA, the CDR3 is TGTGCCAGTAGTATAACGACGGATACAGATACGCAGTATTTT.